This T cell receptor beta chain was identified during a study of cytomegalovirus exposure and HLA in healthy donors. Study-level findings and limits: Certain indistinguishable V segments, among them TRBV6-2 and TRBV6-3, were excluded. Reports showed the classifier diagnosing cytomegalovirus status with high specificity and sensitivity.

Of note for this clone: Its antigen is undetermined.

With 60 Vbeta and 13 Jbeta primers, the PCR was carried out. Using immunoSEQ multiplex PCR, the repertoire was profiled, and TCRdb retains in-frame clones only, with some absent. There are roughly 140,000 clones in the sample; 64% occur only once, and 2.5% to 3.5% lies in the top ten. Trimming stripped 0 bases from V and 4 bases from J, with 9 bases between. Germline V gene data show CDR1 as MGHRA and CDR2 as YSYEKL. There are 14 residues in the CDR3. The receptor was derived from a woman in her twenties or thirties in good health and CMV-seropositive. The sample comprised PBMCs. The V and J genes are TRBV4-1 and TRBJ1-1; D is unclear. The CDR3 here is CASSQDRVITEAFF. CDR3 coding DNA: TGCGCCAGCAGCCAAGATCGGGTTATCACTGAAGCTTTCTTT.